Listed below are T cell receptor beta chains from one sample, sequenced in a study of cytomegalovirus exposure and HLA in healthy donors. Assay: immunoSEQ multiplex PCR; the TCRdb copy retains only in-frame clones and omits some. Across about 79,000 clones, the top ten clones capture approximately 4.3% of the sample. The sample was PBMCs. The receptors originated from a man aged 25 to 45 in good health and CMV-seronegative. Each CDR3 is given with its conserved first and last residue. D genes are given only for firm matches.

v_call: TRBV7-2
j_call: TRBJ2-7
d_call: -
cdr3_nt: TGTGCCAGCAGCCGACTCCATTCCTACGAGCAGTACTTC
cdr3_aa: CASSRLHSYEQYF

v_call: TRBV5-4
j_call: TRBJ2-2
d_call: TRBD1
cdr3_nt: TGTGCCAGCAGCCCCCCGGGACAGGGTAACACCGGGGAGCTGTTTTTT
cdr3_aa: CASSPPGQGNTGELFF

v_call: TRBV25-1
j_call: TRBJ1-4
d_call: TRBD1
cdr3_nt: TGTGCCCCCAGGGAAAAACCGGGACAGGGGGGCACTAATGAAAAACTGTTTTTT
cdr3_aa: CAPREKPGQGGTNEKLFF

v_call: TRBV6-7
j_call: TRBJ1-1
d_call: -
cdr3_nt: TGTGCCAGCAGTTCGACACTTAGGAACACTGAAGCTTTCTTT
cdr3_aa: CASSSTLRNTEAFF

v_call: TRBV5-6
j_call: TRBJ2-1
d_call: -
cdr3_nt: TGTGCCAGCGGCGGGACAGAAACCTACAATGAGCAGTTCTTC
cdr3_aa: CASGGTETYNEQFF

v_call: TRBV19
j_call: TRBJ1-2
d_call: -
cdr3_nt: TGTGCCAGTAGTCCCCGTTTACAGTTCCTCTATGGCTACACCTTC
cdr3_aa: CASSPRLQFLYGYTF

v_call: TRBV6-6
j_call: TRBJ1-6
d_call: TRBD1
cdr3_nt: TGTGCCAGCAGCGTCAGGGGGCAGAGGTCACCCCTCCACTTT
cdr3_aa: CASSVRGQRSPLHF

v_call: TRBV5-1
j_call: TRBJ2-7
d_call: TRBD1
cdr3_nt: TGCGCCAGCAGTAGGGGACAGGGGGCGAGGGAGCAGTACTTC
cdr3_aa: CASSRGQGAREQYF

v_call: TRBV11-3
j_call: TRBJ2-1
d_call: TRBD1
cdr3_nt: TGTGCCAGCAGCTTAAGGACAGGCGCTTACAATGAGCAGTTCTTC
cdr3_aa: CASSLRTGAYNEQFF

v_call: TRBV5-1
j_call: TRBJ2-1
d_call: TRBD2
cdr3_nt: TGCGCCAGCAGCTTGGGGCGGGGGGCCTACAATGAGCAGTTCTTC
cdr3_aa: CASSLGRGAYNEQFF

v_call: TRBV27
j_call: TRBJ1-4
d_call: -
cdr3_nt: TGTGCCAGCAGTACTACGGGGGGGAATAATGAAAAACTGTTTTTT
cdr3_aa: CASSTTGGNNEKLFF